This T cell receptor beta chain comes out of a study of identical twins. This clonotype was recorded at least ten times. Its antigen remains unidentified. cDNA carried unique molecular identifiers, and a universal primer site was added by template switching. TCRdb independently ran MiXCR on the 5' RACE reads; one entry per CDR3 protein. The table has around 570,000 distinct CDR3 sequences, around 9.6% seen once. General observations from the study: These conclusions were based on statistical analysis (cross-sectional, not following the same donors).

This CDR3 is built from 17 residues. V dropped 1 base and J dropped 1 base, with 14 bases sitting between them. Looked up from germline, CDR1 is SGHRS and CDR2 is YFSETQ. These data were also reused for a study on yellow fever vaccine responses in identical twins.

J is TRBJ2-2 and V is TRBV5-1; D is tentatively TRBD1 or TRBD2 (5 bases each). This receptor was obtained from a woman under 30 in good health. What was sequenced was PBMCs. The CDR3 spells CASSLSVRGGNTGELFF. CDR3 DNA: TGCGCCAGCAGCTTGAGTGTGAGGGGCGGGAACACCGGGGAGCTGTTTTTT.